This note documents a single T cell receptor beta chain sequence. This record comes from a study of blood T cell repertoires in COVID-19. Per the germline V gene, CDR1 is SGHVS and CDR2 is FNYEAQ. This CDR3 comprises 14 residues. Trimming took 2 bases from V and 9 from J; bases not matched to a gene: 8. The repertoire was sequenced with immunoSEQ multiplex PCR; TCRdb's copy has only in-frame clones and lacks some. The repertoire has about 140,000 clones, roughly 87% of them found once; the top ten carry 0.75% to 0.95%. V usage is TRBV7-6 and J usage is TRBJ2-5; 8 nucleotides match TRBD2. Sequencing input: peripheral blood. The sequence was obtained from a woman aged 45-59 years with acute or convalescent COVID-19. The CDR3 DNA follows: TGTGCCAGCAGCTTAAGAGGGGAAGCGGGGGCCCAGTACTTC. Its protein is CASSLRGEAGAQYF. The full variable domain, rest sourced from reference TRBV7-6 and TRBJ2-5, is GAGVSQSPRYKVTKRGQDVALRCDPISGHVSLYWYRQALGQGPEFLTYFNYEAQQDKSGLPNDRFSAERPEGSISTLTIQRTEQRDSAMYRCASSLRGEAGAQYFGPGTRLLVL.